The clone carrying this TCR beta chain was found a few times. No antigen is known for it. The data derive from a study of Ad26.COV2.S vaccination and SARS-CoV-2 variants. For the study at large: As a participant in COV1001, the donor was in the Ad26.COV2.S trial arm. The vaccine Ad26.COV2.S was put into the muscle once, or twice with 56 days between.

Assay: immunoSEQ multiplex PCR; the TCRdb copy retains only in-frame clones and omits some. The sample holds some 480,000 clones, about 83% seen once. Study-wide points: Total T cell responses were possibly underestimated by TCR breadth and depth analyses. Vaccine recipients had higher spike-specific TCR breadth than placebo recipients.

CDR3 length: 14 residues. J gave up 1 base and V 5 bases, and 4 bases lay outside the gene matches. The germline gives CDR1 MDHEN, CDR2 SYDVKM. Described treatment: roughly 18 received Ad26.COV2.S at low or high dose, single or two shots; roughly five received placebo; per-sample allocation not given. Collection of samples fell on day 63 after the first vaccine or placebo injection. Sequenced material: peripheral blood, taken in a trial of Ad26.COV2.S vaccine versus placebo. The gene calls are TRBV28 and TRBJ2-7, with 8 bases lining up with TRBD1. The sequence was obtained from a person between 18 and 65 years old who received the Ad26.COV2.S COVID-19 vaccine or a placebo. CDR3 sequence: CASSPRTGSYEQYF. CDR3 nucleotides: TGTGCCAGCAGTCCCAGGACAGGGTCCTACGAGCAGTACTTC.